These T cell receptor beta chains were read from a single sample in a study of blood T cells in healthy people across ages. TCRdb re-called the 5' RACE reads through MiXCR, storing one row per CDR3 protein. The sample contains 980,000 or so distinct CDR3 sequences, 45% to 50% of which appear only once. Material for sequencing was blood. These receptors originate from a man aged 30 to 45 in good health. Each CDR3 is given with its conserved first and last residue.

V	J	CDR3
TRBV7-9	-	CASSLQTGGIETQYF
TRBV29-1	TRBJ1-5	CSVEDSTGARCNQPQHF
TRBV20-1	TRBJ1-2	CSARGLSGQIIYGYTF
TRBV28	TRBJ2-6	CASRLRDGLSGANVLTF
TRBV5-1	TRBJ2-1	CASSFSGGLSSYNEQFF
TRBV7-9	TRBJ1-2	CASSLGKGVVEGYTF
TRBV27	TRBJ1-5	CASSSATALNQPQHF
TRBV6-2/TRBV6-3	TRBJ2-1	CASTPHRGAYNEQFF
TRBV6-2/TRBV6-3	TRBJ1-1	CASSYSREGTEAFF
TRBV6-2/TRBV6-3	TRBJ2-5	CASSVRVNGETQYF
TRBV5-1	TRBJ2-1	CASSTRAAASYNEQFF
TRBV6-5	TRBJ1-5	CASSWGRGNQPQHF
TRBV12-3/TRBV12-4	TRBJ1-2	CASSFLAGADNYGYTF
TRBV9	TRBJ2-7	CASSASSGFYEQYF
TRBV2	TRBJ1-3	CASTRRGNTIYF
TRBV6-2/TRBV6-3	TRBJ1-1	CASMDVSEAFF
TRBV5-1	TRBJ2-5	CASSLAAGIETQYF
TRBV7-2	TRBJ1-2	CASSGGQGHGYTF
TRBV12-3/TRBV12-4	TRBJ2-1	CASSYGTRGNEQFF
TRBV5-1	TRBJ2-7	CASSLRGTSAEEQYF
TRBV4-3	TRBJ2-1	CASSQLPGTGGAGEQFF
TRBV29-1	TRBJ2-7	CNVSPTGGYYEQYF
TRBV29-1	TRBJ2-7	CSVETGSSYEQYF
TRBV12-5	TRBJ1-2	CASGLGVYGYTF
TRBV3-1	TRBJ1-4	CASSQDVVGKLFF
TRBV20-1	TRBJ2-3	CSARDELLAGGVDTQYF
TRBV4-1	TRBJ2-7	CASSPSGPKIYEQYF
TRBV20-1	TRBJ2-6	CSPFQPSGANVLTF
TRBV7-8	TRBJ2-7	CASSPRSRDRVYEQYF
TRBV30	TRBJ2-7	CAWSPLTTSSYEQYF
TRBV4-1	TRBJ1-4	CASSQGVDRSFTTNEKLFF
TRBV2	TRBJ1-4	CASSARRQGPNEKLFF
TRBV4-1	TRBJ1-2	CASSQYEGDRDYGYTF
TRBV6-5	TRBJ1-5	CASSASGRQNQPQHF
TRBV7-9	TRBJ1-1	CASSLGTGYTEAFF
TRBV28	TRBJ1-1	CATYRRGGTEAFF
TRBV12-3/TRBV12-4	TRBJ2-1	CASRASGQGIHNEQFF
TRBV28	TRBJ1-2	CASSSPQGPVAGYTF
TRBV5-6	TRBJ1-5	CASSFALGPQHF
TRBV7-9	TRBJ1-2	CASSLVGTSVDYGYTF
TRBV7-2	TRBJ1-2	CASRLTGGDYGYTF
TRBV10-3	TRBJ1-2	CTIRPNRDPNYGYTF
TRBV16	TRBJ2-7	CASSRSGRGYMDYEQYF
TRBV18	TRBJ1-2	CASSRDGGSGGYTF
TRBV5-1	TRBJ2-3	CATKVASSTDTQYF
TRBV7-9	TRBJ1-2	CASSLFPTVNYGYTF
TRBV3-1	TRBJ1-4	CASSQGQMGEKLFF
TRBV6-5	TRBJ1-2	CASSTFTGFGYTF
TRBV4-1	TRBJ1-5	CASSQDPESQPQHF
TRBV24-1	TRBJ2-1	CATSDQFPGGDSYNEQFF
TRBV7-2	TRBJ1-1	CASSLRGGSTEAFF
TRBV7-2	TRBJ2-7	CAGSLGRSSYEQYF
TRBV11-2	TRBJ2-4	CASSPRGAQMFIQYF
TRBV4-3	TRBJ1-2	CASSQEPRGRNYGYTF
TRBV28	TRBJ1-2	CASSPAPGQGARNYGYTF
TRBV20-1	TRBJ2-7	CSAREGLAGEQYF